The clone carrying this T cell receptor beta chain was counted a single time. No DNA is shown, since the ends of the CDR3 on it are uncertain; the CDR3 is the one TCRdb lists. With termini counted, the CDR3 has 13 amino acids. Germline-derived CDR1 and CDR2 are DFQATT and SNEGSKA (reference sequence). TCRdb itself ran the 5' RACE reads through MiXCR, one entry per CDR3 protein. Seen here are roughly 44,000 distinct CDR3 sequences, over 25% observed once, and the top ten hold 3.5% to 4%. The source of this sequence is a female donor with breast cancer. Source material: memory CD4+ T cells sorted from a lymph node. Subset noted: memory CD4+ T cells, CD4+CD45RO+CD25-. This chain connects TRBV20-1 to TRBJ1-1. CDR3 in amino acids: CSAWALGNTEAVF.